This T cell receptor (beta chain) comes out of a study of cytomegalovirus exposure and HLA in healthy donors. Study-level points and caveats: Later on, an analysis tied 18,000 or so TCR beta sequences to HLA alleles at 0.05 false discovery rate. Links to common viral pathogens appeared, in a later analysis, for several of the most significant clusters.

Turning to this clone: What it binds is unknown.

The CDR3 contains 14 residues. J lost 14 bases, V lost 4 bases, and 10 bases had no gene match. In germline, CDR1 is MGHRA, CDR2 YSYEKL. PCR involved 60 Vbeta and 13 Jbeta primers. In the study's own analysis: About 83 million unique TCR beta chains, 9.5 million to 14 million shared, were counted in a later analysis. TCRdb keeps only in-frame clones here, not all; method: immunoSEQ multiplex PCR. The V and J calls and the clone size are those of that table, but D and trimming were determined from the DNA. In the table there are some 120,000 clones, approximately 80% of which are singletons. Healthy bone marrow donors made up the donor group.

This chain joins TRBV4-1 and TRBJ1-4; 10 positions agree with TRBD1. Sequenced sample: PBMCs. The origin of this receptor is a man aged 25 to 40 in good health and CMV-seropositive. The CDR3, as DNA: TGCGCCAGCAGCCGTCCCGGGACAGGGGCTAGGCTGTTTTTT. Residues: CASSRPGTGARLFF.